This TCR beta chain was sequenced during a study of blood T cells in healthy people across ages (dated by TCRdb to 2014 to 2015). Background on the whole study: In model experiments, roughly one uniquely barcoded TCR beta cDNA molecule per two T cells was captured by template switching. The study measured age-related changes in TCR beta repertoire diversity using deep sequencing normalized with unique cDNA molecular identifiers. Four age groups were formed from the donors: young (average approximately 15 years), middle-aged (roughly 38), aged (62) and long-lived (about 80). To avoid experimental bias, donors of different ages were distributed randomly across sequencing lanes. Using the same blood draw, the study looked at two additional independent replicas of 1 million unique cDNA reads for two donors, one aged 18 to 29 and the other aged 80 or older. Study-wide findings and limitations: Since profiling was done on bulk unsorted PBMCs, naive and antigen-experienced compartments could not be conclusively compared. Because donor CMV infection status was unknown, age-related changes in expanded clonotypes were potentially confounded. Compared with the aged group, more naive CD4+ T cells, fewer expanded clones and increased TCR diversity were shown by the long-lived group, suggesting age selection. A strong correlation was found between observed TCR beta diversity and the percentage of naive T cells measured by flow cytometry. Estimates of total diversity based on one million sequenced T cells were regarded as lower bounds and as underestimates. Observed TCR beta diversity per million T cells fell roughly linearly with age, and a significant reduction was already apparent by age roughly 40.

Between the V and J ends, shortened by 5 bases and 2 bases respectively, the junction contains 12 bases. CDR1 and CDR2 (SGHTA, FQGNSA) derive from the germline V gene. The CDR3 spans 14 residues, from the cysteine through the phenylalanine. The kept DNA is CDR3 alone, 42 bases in frame from the first base. Receptor amplification or capture employed 5' RACE. Sequencing used an Illumina HiSeq 2500. A second PCR of roughly 6 to 11 cycles was run with a J-beta primer mix and a sample-barcoded 5' primer. A unique molecular identifier was introduced onto each TCR beta cDNA molecule by a template-switch 5' adaptor carrying 12 random nucleotides. Each sample yielded at least 2.5 million CDR3-containing paired-end reads. All of the RNA was converted into first-strand cDNA using the Mint cDNA synthesis kit, with a TRBC-specific oligonucleotide serving as the primer. After uracil-DNA glycosylase treatment, a first 18-cycle PCR used universal primers M1SS and BC2_uni_R on all cDNA. For the original study's pipeline: For normalization, 1 million high-quality reads were randomly selected from each sample, with every read carrying a distinct molecular identifier. Reads sharing molecular identifiers were discarded rather than binned into consensus sequences. MiTCR, run with a Q25 quality threshold and the strictest error-elimination algorithm, handled CDR3 identification, clonotype clustering and error correction. A nonparametric unseen species model using Euler transformation provided a lower-bound estimate of total TCR beta diversity. TCRdb reprocessing: public reads trimmed at Q25 with fastp, clones called with MiXCR, in-frame beta chains kept. When rows share a CDR3 protein, they turn into one entry using the most common DNA and genes. TCRdb's processing, not the authors' own work, is the source of the V and J calls. In all, the sample holds under 2,000,000 distinct CDR3 sequences, and around half of those were seen once. The ten largest account for more than 2% of the sample.

As for this clonotype: Its antigen is not yet known. Base qualities are not provided; no much larger clone lies one nucleotide away.

The donors were roughly 39 Caucasian individuals from Russia, aged about 6 to 100 years, who were systemically healthy. Around 10 milliliters of peripheral blood were drawn from each donor into EDTA-treated Vacutainer tubes. Ficoll-Paque density-gradient centrifugation was used to isolate PBMCs, with at least 7 million per sample. Trizol reagent was used to extract total RNA from PBMCs, with at least 5.5 micrograms per sample. The percentages of naive CD45RAhigh/CD27high T cells were determined by flow cytometry on a PBMC aliquot from every donor. Sequencing was performed on blood. This clonotype originated in a woman between 40 and 55 years old in good health. Recombination connected TRBV7-2 to TRBJ1-1; TRBD1 is perhaps the D gene, given 5 matching bases. CDR3 sequence: CASSQSRGNTEAFF. The base sequence is TGTGCCAGCAGCCAATCAAGGGGAAACACTGAAGCTTTCTTT.